The 5 T cell receptor beta chains below come from one sample, sequenced in a study of CD8+ T cells in alopecia areata. RNA, once extracted, was reverse transcribed into cDNA for use as the sequencing template. TCRdb keeps only in-frame clones here, not all; method: immunoSEQ multiplex PCR. The table includes under 250,000 clones, about 60% detected once. The source material was CD4+ T cells sorted from blood, sampled at week 0. These receptors were obtained from a human donor with alopecia areata.

The chain recombines TRBV9 with TRBJ2-1; possibly TRBD2 for D (6 bases). The CDR3 loop spans 14 amino acids. In germline, CDR1 is SGDLS, CDR2 YYNGEE. V was cut by 4 bases and J by 6 bases, with 14 bases left in between. CDR3 amino acids: CASSPSRRGNEQFF. CDR3 DNA: TGTGCCAGCAGCCCATCCCGGAGGGGCAATGAGCAGTTCTTC. Full variable domain (missing parts from reference TRBV9 and TRBJ2-1): DSGVTQTPKHLITATGQRVTLRCSPRSGDLSVYWYQQSLDQGLQFLIQYYNGEERAKGNILERFSAQQFPDLHSELNLSSLELGDSALYFCASSPSRRGNEQFFGPGTRLTVL.

This chain links TRBV4-1 with TRBJ2-3, with 8 positions matching TRBD1. Unmatched junction bases numbered 6, after V lost 4 bases and J lost 3 bases. The CDR3 sequence is 15 residues long. The V gene's germline CDR1 is MGHRA and CDR2 YSYEKL. The CDR3 DNA reads as TGCGCCAGCAGCCCGACAGGGGTTAGGACAGATACGCAGTATTTT. Its translation: CASSPTGVRTDTQYF.

This chain links TRBV6-1 with TRBJ1-2; D uncertain. This CDR3 has 18 residues. Between the trimmed V and J ends, which lost 3 bases and 2 bases, there was a span of 22 bases. CDR1 and CDR2 (germline): MNHNS, SASEGT. The CDR3 DNA reads TGTGCCAGCAGTGACCCCCAACCACAGTTCACAGCAAACTATGGCTACACCTTC. This sequence encodes CASSDPQPQFTANYGYTF.

This clone was counted only a few times. The J gene is TRBJ2-7, the V gene TRBV14; maybe TRBD2 (5 bases). Per germline, CDR1 SGHDN and CDR2 FVKESK. The CDR3 totals 14 residues. V gave up 5 bases and J gave up 3 bases, with 14 bases separating them. CDR3 DNA sequence: TGTGCCAGCAGCTCATTTGGACGGGGCTACGAGCAGTACTTC. This encodes CASSSFGRGYEQYF.

This rearrangement joins TRBV7-9 to TRBJ2-6; unclear D gene. V lost 0 bases to trimming and J lost 2 bases, with 8 bases between them. CDR3 length equals 16 residues. Germline CDR1 reads SEHNR; CDR2 reads FQNEAQ (reference sequence). DNA of the CDR3: TGTGCCAGCAGCTTAGCGATACGGGCTGGGGCCAACGTCCTGACTTTC. This encodes CASSLAIRAGANVLTF.